This T cell receptor (beta chain) stems from a study of vaccination and CD4 T cells after COVID-19. Background on the study: Nasal swab PCR had detected SARS-CoV-2 in convalescent patients, about 9 mild and one severe. Post-COVID draws came a median 101 days after diagnosis (range 35 to 161). Study-level points and caveats: Post-infection sampling omitted early timepoints and covered relatively few convalescent patients. Spike mono-reactivity was evident in 304 of the 307 vaccine-specific clones derived from convalescent patients.

TCRdb fed the PCR reads into MiXCR, producing one record per CDR3 protein. The sample has approximately 20,000 distinct CDR3 sequences, 58% seen once. As regards this clonotype: Its antigen is unknown.

The sequence derives from a human donor who had recovered from COVID-19. The sequenced sample was CD4+ T cells from blood, obtained before SARS-CoV-2 vaccination.

DNA of the CDR3: TGTGCCAGCAGCTGGGACAGGGAAAAACTGTTTTTT. This encodes CASSWDREKLFF. The V and J genes are TRBV6-1 and TRBJ1-4; TRBD1 aligns across 8 bases. V was pared by 6 bases and J by 8 bases, with 2 bases of the junction left unmatched. Germline values: CDR1 MNHNS, CDR2 SASEGT. The CDR3 sequence is 12 residues long.